This T cell receptor beta chain was identified during a study of T cells in Graves' hyperthyroidism and ophthalmopathy. Researchers took RNA transcripts and amplified the TCR beta CDR3 regions from them. First-round RT-PCR with HTBI primers amplified the TCR CDR3 region. TCRdb independently ran MiXCR on the multiplex PCR reads; one entry per CDR3 protein. Found here are hundreds of thousands of distinct CDR3 sequences, around 15% of them singletons; the top ten hold 3.8%. Exclusion of patients followed from uncontrolled infection, other autoimmune disease, pregnancy or lactation. General study results and limits: Ophthalmopathy got predicted by the model a median roughly 6.1 months before its onset. In the blood, most expanded thyroid clonotypes above 0.001 appeared as well.

To note about this clonotype: What it binds is not known.

This clonotype was obtained from a young woman with Graves' hyperthyroidism. Sequencing input: blood.

Here the CDR3 reads CASSEYWLAGELFF. DNA of the CDR3: TGTGCCAGCAGTGAATATTGGCTCGCCGGGGAGCTGTTTTTT. The chain recombines TRBV25-1 with TRBJ2-2; no clear D gene. Trimming pared 0 bases from V and 6 bases from J, leaving 8 bases between. The CDR3 spans 14 residues. CDR1 and CDR2 (germline): MGHDK, SYGVNS.